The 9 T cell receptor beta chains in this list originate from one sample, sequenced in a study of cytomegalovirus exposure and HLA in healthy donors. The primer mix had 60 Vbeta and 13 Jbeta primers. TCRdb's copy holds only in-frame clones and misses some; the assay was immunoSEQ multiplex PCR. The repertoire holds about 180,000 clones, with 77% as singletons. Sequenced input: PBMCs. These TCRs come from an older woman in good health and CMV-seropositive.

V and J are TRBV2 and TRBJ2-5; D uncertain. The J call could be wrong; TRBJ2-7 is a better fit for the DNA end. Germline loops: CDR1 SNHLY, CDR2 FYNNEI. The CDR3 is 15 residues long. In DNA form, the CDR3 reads TGTGCCAGCAGTGCTGAGTCACTGACAACCTACGAGCAGTACTTC. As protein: CASSAESLTTYEQYF.

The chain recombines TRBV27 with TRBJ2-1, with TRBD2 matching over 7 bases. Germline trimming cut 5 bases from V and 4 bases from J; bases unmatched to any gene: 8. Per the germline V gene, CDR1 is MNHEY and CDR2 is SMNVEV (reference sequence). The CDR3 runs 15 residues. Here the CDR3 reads CASSREVSGYNEQFF. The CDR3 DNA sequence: TGTGCCAGCAGTCGGGAGGTATCAGGATACAATGAGCAGTTCTTC.

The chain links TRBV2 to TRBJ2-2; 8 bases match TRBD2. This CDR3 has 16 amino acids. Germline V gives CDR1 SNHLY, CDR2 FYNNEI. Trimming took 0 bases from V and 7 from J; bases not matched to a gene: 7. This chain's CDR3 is CASSEARAGGFGELFF. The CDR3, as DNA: TGTGCCAGCAGTGAAGCGAGGGCGGGGGGTTTCGGGGAGCTGTTTTTT.

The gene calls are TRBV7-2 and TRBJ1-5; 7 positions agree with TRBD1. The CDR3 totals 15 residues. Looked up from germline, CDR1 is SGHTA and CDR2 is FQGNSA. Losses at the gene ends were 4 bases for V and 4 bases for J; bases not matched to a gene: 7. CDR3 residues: CASSSPGQWNQPQHF. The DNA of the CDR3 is TGTGCCAGCAGCTCACCGGGACAGTGGAATCAGCCCCAGCATTTT.

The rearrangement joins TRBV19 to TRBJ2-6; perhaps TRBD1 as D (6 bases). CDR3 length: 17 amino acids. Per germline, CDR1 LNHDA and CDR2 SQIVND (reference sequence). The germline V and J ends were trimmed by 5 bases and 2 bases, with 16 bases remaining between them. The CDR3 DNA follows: TGTGCCAGTAGTCCCGGGACAACAAAGGCTGGGGCCAACGTCCTGACTTTC. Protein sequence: CASSPGTTKAGANVLTF. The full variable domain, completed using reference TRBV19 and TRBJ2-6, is DGGITQSPKYLFRKEGQNVTLSCEQNLNHDAMYWYRQDPGQGLRLIYYSQIVNDFQKGDIAEGYSVSREKKESFPLTVTSAQKNPTAFYLCASSPGTTKAGANVLTFGAGSRLTVL.

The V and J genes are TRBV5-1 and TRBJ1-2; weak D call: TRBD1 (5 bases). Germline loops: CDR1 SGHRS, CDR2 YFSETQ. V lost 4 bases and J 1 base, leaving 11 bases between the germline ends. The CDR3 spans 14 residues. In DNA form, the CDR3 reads TGCGCCAGCAGCCCGGGAGGGGATAACTATGGCTACACCTTC. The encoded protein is CASSPGGDNYGYTF.

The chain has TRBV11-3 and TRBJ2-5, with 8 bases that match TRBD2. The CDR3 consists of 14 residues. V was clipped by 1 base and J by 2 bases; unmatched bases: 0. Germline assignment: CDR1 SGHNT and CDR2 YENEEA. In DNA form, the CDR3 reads TGTGCCAGCAGCTTAGGCGGGGGGCAAGAGACCCAGTACTTC. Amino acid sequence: CASSLGGGQETQYF.

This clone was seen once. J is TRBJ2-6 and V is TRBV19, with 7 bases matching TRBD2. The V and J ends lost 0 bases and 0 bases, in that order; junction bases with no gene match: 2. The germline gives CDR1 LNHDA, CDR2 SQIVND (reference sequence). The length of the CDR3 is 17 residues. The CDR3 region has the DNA TGTGCCAGTAGTATAGATGGGAGGGCCTCTGGGGCCAACGTCCTGACTTTC. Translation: CASSIDGRASGANVLTF. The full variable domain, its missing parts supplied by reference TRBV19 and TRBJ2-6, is DGGITQSPKYLFRKEGQNVTLSCEQNLNHDAMYWYRQDPGQGLRLIYYSQIVNDFQKGDIAEGYSVSREKKESFPLTVTSAQKNPTAFYLCASSIDGRASGANVLTFGAGSRLTVL.

The DNA of the CDR3 is TGTGCCAGCAGCCAGTCGGCGGAAGAGACCCAGTACTTC. This encodes CASSQSAEETQYF. The chain carries TRBV4-2 and TRBJ2-5; D uncertain. The CDR3 spans 13 residues. The V gene's germline CDR1 is LGHNA and CDR2 YNFKEQ. V was trimmed by 3 bases and J by 3 bases, leaving 8 bases between them.